Described below is a single T cell receptor beta chain sequence and its context. The data derive from a study of blood T cell repertoires in COVID-19. Deletions cut 6 bases from V and 5 bases from J, with 16 bases between. Germline V gives CDR1 MNHEY, CDR2 SVGEGT. CDR3 length: 14 residues. Per the original data handling: By means of reference gene primer amplification, nucleated cell counts were estimated. The method was immunoSEQ multiplex PCR; TCRdb's version includes in-frame clones alone and lacks a portion of them. That table supplies the V and J calls and clone size; D and trimming were determined from the DNA. The data hold about 220,000 clones, with roughly 85% observed a single time.

This TCR derives from a woman aged 65 to 85 with COVID-19, enrolled during active disease. This chain connects TRBV6-2 or TRBV6-3 to TRBJ2-5, with a tentative D call TRBD2 (6 bases). The sample consisted of peripheral blood. CDR3 nucleotide sequence: TGTGCCAGCAGCCCTTGGAGGGGCGGGGAGACCCAGTACTTC. This sequence encodes CASSPWRGGETQYF.